This T cell receptor beta chain appears in the sequencing data of a study of T cell responses to AZD1222 COVID-19 vaccine (dated by TCRdb to 2020 to 2022). Notes on the research overall: AZD1222 recipients whose second dose came at about 4 weeks and those whose second dose came at about 12 weeks were combined into one group, since spike-specific TCR depth and breadth did not differ between the two schedules. TCR sequencing was performed for roughly 250 trial participants, of whom about 210 were given two doses of AZD1222 and around 26 were given two doses of MenACWY control vaccine. Trial participants were enrolled into age subgroups of 18-55, 56-69 and 70-plus years, which contained about 160, 30 and 59 TCR-sequenced participants, respectively. Study-wide findings and limitations: After two AZD1222 doses, spike-specific TCR breadth and depth were significantly higher than at day 0 and than in MenACWY recipients. The whole spike protein was spanned by vaccine-associated CD4 TCRs, and dominant responses were seen in regions 160-218 and 743-854. The 56-69-year group was small, and its depth increase did not reach significance, likely because of low power. No day 14 peak-response samples were available, so repertoires were characterized only after the peak T cell response. Most participants were white British and females outnumbered males, and the authors suggested that clonal diversity may have been underestimated. Nearly half of unique spike-specific TCRs reportedly recognized epitopes outside regions mutated in the B.1.351 and B.1.1.7 variants. Conclusions about previously exposed vaccinees are limited because only six or seven AZD1222 recipients were SARS-CoV-2 seropositive at baseline.

In regard to this clone: What antigen it recognizes has not been identified. No clone much larger than this one lies a single base away; base qualities are absent.

The CDR3 spans 11 residues, from the cysteine through the phenylalanine. Of all the DNA, just the CDR3 is kept, 33 bases in frame from base 1. CDR1 and CDR2 are drawn from the germline V gene (reference sequence): DFQATT, SNEGSKA. V is pared back by 5 bases and J by 7 bases, with 11 bases lying between the germline termini. Per the publication, the time point label means: baseline before first vaccination. Samples from vaccinated people were obtained from the UK trials COV001 and COV002, which included a single-blind randomized controlled phase 2/3 trial of AZD1222 (ChAdOx1 nCoV-19) in healthy adults. Trial participant PBMC samples were collected at day 0 and day 28 after the second dose for TCRbeta chain sequencing. The CDR3 regions of human TCRbeta chains were subjected to immunosequencing. In the original analysis: TCRs in the repertoires were compared against a reference library of SARS-CoV-2-specific TCRs that had been generated with the MIRA antigen-specificity platform. Breadth meant the fraction of unique TCRs that were SARS-CoV-2-associated, whereas depth meant the fraction of total T cells that were SARS-CoV-2-associated. Using the MIRA data, every spike-specific TCR was mapped to the spike region that the TCR reacted to and assigned to either a CD4 or a CD8 class. Log10-transformed breadth and depth values were compared by one-way ANOVA with Sidak's multiple comparisons tests. The table comes from immuneACCESS by way of TCRdb, which keeps in-frame sequences with V and J called. Part of the clones is missing from these tables; in studies checked, under half for an unresolved V gene and the rest for unknown reasons. For V, J and clone size, that table is used; D and trimming come from the DNA. The sample table shows 100,000 to 150,000 clones, and roughly 90% are seen once. Approximately 4.5% of the sample comes from the top ten.

The chain was built from TRBV20-1 and TRBJ1-2, with no confidently assigned D gene. The sample here was peripheral blood, taken on day 0 of AZD1222 vaccination. The clonotype was recovered from an adult in good health. At the DNA level, the sequence is TGCAGTGCTCCTCAGGAGCGTGGCTACACCTTC. It translates to CSAPQERGYTF.